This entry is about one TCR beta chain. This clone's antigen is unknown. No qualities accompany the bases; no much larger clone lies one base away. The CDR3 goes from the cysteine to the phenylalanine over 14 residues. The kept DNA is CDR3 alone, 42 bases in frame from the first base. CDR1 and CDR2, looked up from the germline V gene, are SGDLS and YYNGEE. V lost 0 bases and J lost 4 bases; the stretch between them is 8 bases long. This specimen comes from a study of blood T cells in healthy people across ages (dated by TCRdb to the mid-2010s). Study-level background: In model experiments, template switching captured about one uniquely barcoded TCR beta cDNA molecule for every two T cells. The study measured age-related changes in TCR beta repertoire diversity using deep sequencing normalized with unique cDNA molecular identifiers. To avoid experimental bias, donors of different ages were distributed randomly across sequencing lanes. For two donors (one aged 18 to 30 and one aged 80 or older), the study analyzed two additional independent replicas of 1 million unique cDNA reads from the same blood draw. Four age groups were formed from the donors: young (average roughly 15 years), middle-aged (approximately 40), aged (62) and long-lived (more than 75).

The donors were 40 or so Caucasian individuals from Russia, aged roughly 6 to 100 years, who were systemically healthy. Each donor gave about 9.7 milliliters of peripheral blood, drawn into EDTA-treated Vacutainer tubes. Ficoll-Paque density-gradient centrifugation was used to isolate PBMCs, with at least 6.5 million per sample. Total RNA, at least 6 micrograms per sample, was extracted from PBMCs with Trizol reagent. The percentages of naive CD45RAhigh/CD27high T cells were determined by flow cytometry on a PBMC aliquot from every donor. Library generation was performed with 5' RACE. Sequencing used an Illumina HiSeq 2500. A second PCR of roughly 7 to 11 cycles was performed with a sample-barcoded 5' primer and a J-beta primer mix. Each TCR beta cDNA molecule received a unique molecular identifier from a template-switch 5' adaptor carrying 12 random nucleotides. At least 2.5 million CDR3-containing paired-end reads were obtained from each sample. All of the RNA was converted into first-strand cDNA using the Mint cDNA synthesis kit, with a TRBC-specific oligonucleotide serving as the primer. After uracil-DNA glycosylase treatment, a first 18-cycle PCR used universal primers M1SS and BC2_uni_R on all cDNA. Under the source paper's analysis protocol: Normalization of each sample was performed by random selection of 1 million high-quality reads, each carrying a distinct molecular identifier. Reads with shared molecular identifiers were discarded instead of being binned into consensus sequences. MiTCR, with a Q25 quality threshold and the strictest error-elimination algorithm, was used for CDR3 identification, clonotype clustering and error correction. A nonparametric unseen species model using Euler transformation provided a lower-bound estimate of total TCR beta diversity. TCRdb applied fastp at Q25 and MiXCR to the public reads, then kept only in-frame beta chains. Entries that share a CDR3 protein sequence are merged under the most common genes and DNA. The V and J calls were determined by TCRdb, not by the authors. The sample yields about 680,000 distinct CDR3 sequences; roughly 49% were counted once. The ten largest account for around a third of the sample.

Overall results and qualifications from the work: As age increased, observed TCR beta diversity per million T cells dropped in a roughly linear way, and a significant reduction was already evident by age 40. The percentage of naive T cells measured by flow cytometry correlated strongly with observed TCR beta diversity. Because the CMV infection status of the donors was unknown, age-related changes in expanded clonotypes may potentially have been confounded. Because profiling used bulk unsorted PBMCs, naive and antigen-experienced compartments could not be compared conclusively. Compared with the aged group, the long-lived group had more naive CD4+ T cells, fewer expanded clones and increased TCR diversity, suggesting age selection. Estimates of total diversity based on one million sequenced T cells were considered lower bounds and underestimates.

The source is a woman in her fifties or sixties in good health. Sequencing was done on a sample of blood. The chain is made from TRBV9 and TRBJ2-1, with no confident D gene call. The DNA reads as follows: TGTGCCAGCAGCGTAGCTACTGGGTACAATGAGCAGTTCTTC. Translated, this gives CASSVATGYNEQFF.